The T cell receptor (beta chain) under discussion was sequenced for a study of blood T cell repertoires in COVID-19. Background on the study: There were acute and convalescent COVID-19 samples, and they came from the United States, Italy and Spain. The cDNA or gDNA used as material had been derived from T cells, B-cell-depleted T cells, or PBMCs.

The germline V gene encodes CDR1 GTSNPN and CDR2 SVGIG (reference sequence). Deletions cut 2 bases from V and 1 base from J, with 8 bases between. This CDR3 has 13 residues. In the authors' methods: Reference gene primer amplification gave nucleated cell count estimates. The table came from immunoSEQ multiplex PCR; TCRdb's copy has only in-frame clones and leaves some out. Clone size and V and J calls were adopted from that table, with D and trimming inferred from the DNA. This sample carries a few hundred thousand clones, about 85% of them seen once, and the ten largest clones take 3% to 4%. The receptor was derived from a woman in her late teens or twenties with acute or convalescent COVID-19. The chain links TRBV30 to TRBJ1-1, with D possibly TRBD1 on 5 matching bases. The sequenced sample was peripheral blood. The CDR3: CAWSLTENTEAFF. Written as DNA, the CDR3 is TGTGCCTGGAGTTTGACAGAGAACACTGAAGCTTTCTTT.